This T cell receptor (beta chain) was found in a study of control samples from healthy donors and cancer patients. The V and J ends lost 0 bases and 6 bases respectively, with 10 bases between them. There are 14 residues in the CDR3. The germline gives CDR1 MNHEY, CDR2 SVGEGT. The protocol was immunoSEQ multiplex PCR, while the TCRdb copy is restricted to in-frame clones and leaves out a portion. The data hold 150,000 to 180,000 clones, with just under 95% observed a single time. The chain uses TRBV6-2 or TRBV6-3 and TRBJ2-3; D gene uncertain. Sequencing used blood. This TCR came from a man aged 35-49 years in good health. The CDR3 coding sequence is TGTGCCAGCAGTTACTCAGTGGCCTCGGATACGCAGTATTTT. Protein sequence: CASSYSVASDTQYF.